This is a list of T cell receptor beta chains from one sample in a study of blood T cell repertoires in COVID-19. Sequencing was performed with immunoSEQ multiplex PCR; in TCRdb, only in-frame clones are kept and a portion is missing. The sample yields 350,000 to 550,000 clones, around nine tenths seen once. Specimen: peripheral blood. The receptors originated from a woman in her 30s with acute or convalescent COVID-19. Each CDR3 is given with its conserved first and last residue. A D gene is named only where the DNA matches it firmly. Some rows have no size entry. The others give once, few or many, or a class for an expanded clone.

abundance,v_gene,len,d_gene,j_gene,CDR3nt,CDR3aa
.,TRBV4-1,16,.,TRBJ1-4,TGCGCCAGCAGCCAAGCCTCGACTTCAACTAATGAAAAACTGTTTTTT,CASSQASTSTNEKLFF
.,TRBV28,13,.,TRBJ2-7,TGTGCCAGCAGCTCTCCAGGGTTCTACGAGCAGTACTTC,CASSSPGFYEQYF
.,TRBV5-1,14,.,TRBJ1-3,TGCGCCAGCAGCTTGTCCTTAGCGGGAAACACCATATATTTT,CASSLSLAGNTIYF
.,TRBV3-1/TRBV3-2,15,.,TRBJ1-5,TGTGCCAGCAGCCAAAATGGAGGGGGCAATCAGCCCCAGCATTTT,CASSQNGGGNQPQHF
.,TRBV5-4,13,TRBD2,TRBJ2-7,TGTGCCAGCAGCCTGATCATAGCGGGGGAGCAGTACTTC,CASSLIIAGEQYF
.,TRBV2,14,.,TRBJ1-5,TGTGCCAGCAGTCTCGCCAGGGCCAATCAGCCCCAGCATTTT,CASSLARANQPQHF
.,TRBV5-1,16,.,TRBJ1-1,TGCGCCAGCAGCTGGGGAACCGGGACATCCGGCGGTGAAGCTTTCTTT,CASSWGTGTSGGEAFF
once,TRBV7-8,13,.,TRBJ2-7,TGTGCCAGCAGTTTCGGGGGTGCCTACGAGCAGTACTTC,CASSFGGAYEQYF
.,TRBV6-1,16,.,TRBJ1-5,TGTGCCAGCAGTGAAAGTGTAGGGGATAGCAATCAGCCCCAGCATTTT,CASSESVGDSNQPQHF
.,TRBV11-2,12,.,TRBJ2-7,TGTGCCAGCAGCTTAGATCCGTACGAGCAGTACTTC,CASSLDPYEQYF
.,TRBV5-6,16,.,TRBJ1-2,TGTGCCAGCAGATCACGCCGGGACTTGCGGGGCTATGGCTACACCTTC,CASRSRRDLRGYGYTF